The 28 T cell receptor beta chains presented below share a single source sample, sequenced in a study of blood T cell repertoires in COVID-19. The method was immunoSEQ multiplex PCR; TCRdb's version includes in-frame clones alone and lacks a portion of them. The sample records roughly 190,000 clones, 90% being singletons. Sequenced sample: peripheral blood. Receptors originate from a man in his fifties or sixties with acute or convalescent COVID-19.

With respect to this clone: The same CDR3 arises from other DNA sequences in this sample as well. The V gene is TRBV20-1, the J gene TRBJ1-2; a weak D match, TRBD1 (6 bases). Between the trimmed V and J ends, which lost 3 bases and 7 bases, there was a span of 9 bases. This CDR3 comprises 11 residues. Looked up from germline, CDR1 is DFQATT and CDR2 is SNEGSKA (reference sequence). CDR3 residues: CSARGAGGYTF. The CDR3 bases are TGCAGTGCTAGGGGGGCCGGTGGCTACACCTTC.

The chain carries TRBV28 and TRBJ2-2; 8 positions match TRBD2. V gave up 1 base and J gave up 4 bases; unmatched junction bases: 5. The CDR3 is made up of 16 amino acids. The germline V gene has CDR1 MDHEN and CDR2 SYDVKM. The CDR3: CASSLYGGRTTGELFF. CDR3 in DNA: TGTGCCAGCAGTTTATATGGCGGGAGGACCACCGGGGAGCTGTTTTTT.

CDR3 bases: TGTGCCAGCAGCCTATATCTGGGACAGGAAGACTATGGCTACACCTTC. It yields the protein CASSLYLGQEDYGYTF. The chain links TRBV4-2 to TRBJ1-2; 8 positions match TRBD1. The ends lost 4 bases at V and 3 bases at J; junction bases unmatched: 10. The germline V gene has CDR1 LGHNA and CDR2 YNFKEQ. The CDR3 is 16 residues long.

This clone was counted once. V gene TRBV27 combines with J gene TRBJ1-1; D is uncertain. In germline, CDR1 is MNHEY, CDR2 SMNVEV (reference sequence). The germline V and J ends were trimmed by 3 bases and 3 bases, with 8 bases remaining between them. This CDR3 spans 13 amino acids. CDR3 loop: CASSFAGDTEAFF. The CDR3 nucleotides are TGTGCCAGCAGTTTCGCGGGAGACACTGAAGCTTTCTTT.

The chain is built from TRBV15 and TRBJ1-4, with unresolved D. Germline values: CDR1 LNHNV, CDR2 YYDKDF (reference sequence). V was clipped by 2 bases and J by 8 bases, with 12 bases between them. CDR3 length equals 14 residues. The CDR3 loop is CATSRLSAPEKLFF. The CDR3 DNA is TGTGCCACCAGCAGACTTAGTGCTCCCGAAAAACTGTTTTTT.

The rearrangement joins TRBV10-3 to TRBJ2-7, with a tentative D call TRBD2 (5 bases). Trimming shortened V by 2 bases and J by 4 bases, and 9 bases separated the two germline ends. The length of the CDR3 is 13 residues. Germline-derived CDR1 and CDR2 are ENHRY and SYGVKD. The CDR3 coding sequence is TGTGCCATCAGTGAGGGGGAGCAATACGAGCAGTACGTC. Its translation: CAISEGEQYEQYV.

The V gene is TRBV6-5, the J gene TRBJ2-3; D not resolved. This CDR3 has 14 residues. V was shortened by 5 bases and J by 5 bases, with 14 bases between the two germline ends. The V gene's germline CDR1 is MNHEY and CDR2 SVGAGI. The CDR3 sequence: CASSPAPSGDTQYF. In DNA, the CDR3 is TGTGCCAGCAGTCCCGCCCCCTCAGGAGATACGCAGTATTTT.

The V call is TRBV7-9, the J call TRBJ1-5; D unclear. V gave up 8 bases and J gave up 5 bases, with 10 bases separating them. Germline V lookup: CDR1 SEHNR, CDR2 FQNEAQ (reference sequence). CDR3 length equals 12 residues. The CDR3, as DNA: TGTGCCAGCGGACTTAATTATCAGCCCCAGCATTTT. This encodes CASGLNYQPQHF.

This clone was seen a handful of times. The V call is TRBV3-1 (or the pseudogene TRBV3-2), the J call TRBJ1-1, with 8 nucleotides matching TRBD1. CDR1 is LGHDT and CDR2 is YNNKEL in the germline V gene (reference sequence). This CDR3 contains 13 residues. The J segment lost 4 bases and the V segment lost 4 bases, leaving 2 bases of the junction unmatched. CDR3 region: CASSLTGGTEAFF. Written as DNA, the CDR3 is TGTGCCAGCAGCCTCACAGGGGGCACTGAAGCTTTCTTT.

This chain joins TRBV6-2 or TRBV6-3 and TRBJ2-3; TRBD1 is a possible D gene (5 bases). This CDR3 has 14 residues. The germline gives CDR1 MNHEY, CDR2 SVGEGT. Trimming shortened V by 2 bases and J by 8 bases, and 14 bases separated the two germline ends. The CDR3 sequence is CASSYGQGNATQYF. As DNA, the CDR3 is TGTGCCAGCAGTTACGGCCAGGGCAACGCTACGCAGTATTTT.

The V gene is TRBV7-2, the J gene TRBJ2-1, with 13 bases identical to TRBD2. The ends lost 1 base at V and 8 bases at J; junction bases unmatched: 2. The CDR3 contains 15 residues. The germline V gene has CDR1 SGHTA and CDR2 FQGNSA. The CDR3, as DNA: TGTGCCAGCAGCTTAGGACTAGCGGGAGGCTATGAGCAGTTCTTC. Translating it yields CASSLGLAGGYEQFF.

The V and J genes are TRBV10-3 and TRBJ2-1; tentatively, D is TRBD1 (6 bases). The germline V and J ends were trimmed by 4 bases and 8 bases, with 12 bases remaining between them. Germline V CDR1 and CDR2: ENHRY, SYGVKD. The CDR3 runs to 13 residues. The CDR3 coding sequence is TGTGCCATCAGTGCGACAGGCAGCCATGAGCAGTTCTTC. Translating it yields CAISATGSHEQFF.

The chain recombines TRBV10-3 with TRBJ2-7; TRBD2 agrees at 15 bases. Germline trimming cut 5 bases from V and 6 bases from J; bases unmatched to any gene: 8. Germline V CDR1 and CDR2: ENHRY, SYGVKD. This CDR3 comprises 16 residues. In nucleotides, the CDR3 is TGTGCCATCAGTCGGACTAGCGGGAGGGAGCCCGGCGAGCAGTACTTC. It specifies CAISRTSGREPGEQYF.

The chain links TRBV4-1 to TRBJ2-5; 12 bases are shared with TRBD2. The CDR3 has 15 amino acids. Germline-derived CDR1 and CDR2 are MGHRA and YSYEKL. J lost 5 bases, V lost 5 bases, and 6 bases had no gene match. CDR3 DNA sequence: TGCGCCAGCAGCTCTAGCGGGAGGGCCTCGGAGACCCAGTACTTC. This translates into CASSSSGRASETQYF.

The rearrangement joins TRBV29-1 to TRBJ2-7; the D is unclear. Trimming removed 4 bases at V and 6 bases at J, with 16 bases between. Germline V CDR1 and CDR2: SQVTM, ANQGSEA. CDR3 size: 13 residues. CDR3 in amino acids: CSVVKPMVGEQYF. In DNA, the CDR3 is TGCAGCGTTGTAAAGCCCATGGTTGGCGAGCAGTACTTC.

In this sample, this clone turned up once. This chain uses TRBV27 with TRBJ1-5; TRBD1 might be the D (6 bases). Looked up from germline, CDR1 is MNHEY and CDR2 is SMNVEV (reference sequence). CDR3 size: 14 residues. The V and J ends lost 5 bases and 7 bases respectively, with 15 bases between them. The CDR3 bases are TGTGCCAGCAGTGACAATACAGGGTCGCAGCCCCAGCATTTT. Its protein is CASSDNTGSQPQHF.

V is TRBV6-2 or TRBV6-3 and J is TRBJ2-1; D perhaps matches TRBD1 (5 bases). V dropped 0 bases and J dropped 5 bases, with 14 bases sitting between them. From germline, CDR1 is MNHEY and CDR2 SVGEGT. The CDR3 length is 16 residues. CDR3 in amino acids: CASSYSIFRVNNEQFF. CDR3 bases: TGTGCCAGCAGTTACTCGATTTTCAGGGTAAACAATGAGCAGTTCTTC.

This chain uses TRBV5-4 with TRBJ2-7; 13 nucleotides agree with TRBD2. With 0 bases clipped from V and 1 base from J, the junction kept 4 bases outside the gene matches. The CDR3 totals 17 residues. CDR1 is SGHNT, CDR2 YYREEE, per germline (reference sequence). The CDR3: CASSLGLAGGLSYEQYV. The DNA of the CDR3 is TGTGCCAGCAGCTTGGGACTAGCGGGGGGTCTTTCCTACGAGCAGTACGTC.

The CDR3 region has the DNA TGTGCCAGTAGTGTTACAGGGATTGGTGAAAAACTGTTTTTT. This gives the protein CASSVTGIGEKLFF. The chain has TRBV19 and TRBJ1-4; weak D call: TRBD1 (6 bases). CDR1 is LNHDA and CDR2 is SQIVND in the germline V gene (reference sequence). V was trimmed by 5 bases and J by 7 bases, leaving 14 bases between them. CDR3 size: 14 residues. The variable domain in full, with the rest retrieved from reference TRBV19 and TRBJ1-4, is DGGITQSPKYLFRKEGQNVTLSCEQNLNHDAMYWYRQDPGQGLRLIYYSQIVNDFQKGDIAEGYSVSREKKESFPLTVTSAQKNPTAFYLCASSVTGIGEKLFFGSGTQLSVL.

This clone was counted at least ten times. The V and J genes are TRBV5-4 and TRBJ2-7; TRBD2 aligns across 12 bases. The CDR3 is 14 amino acids. CDR1 SGHNT and CDR2 YYREEE come from the germline V gene (reference sequence). With V trimmed by 3 bases and J by 2 bases, 0 bases remained unmatched. The CDR3 loop is CASSSSGRAYEQYF. The CDR3 nucleotides read TGTGCCAGCAGCTCTAGCGGGAGGGCCTACGAGCAGTACTTC.

This clone was picked up a small number of times. This rearrangement joins TRBV21-1 to TRBJ1-2; TRBD1 reflects the table's D call only, with no check against the DNA. TRBV21-1 is termed a pseudogene. The CDR3 totals 15 residues. The CDR3 region is CASSLGRGKSYGYTF. CDR3 DNA sequence: TGTGCCAGCAGTCTTGGCAGGGGTAAATCCTATGGCTACACCTTC.

A single count supports this clone. This sequence joins TRBV28 and TRBJ1-1; TRBD1 matches at 8 bases. Looked up from germline, CDR1 is MDHEN and CDR2 is SYDVKM. This CDR3 has 14 amino acids. J gave up 1 base and V 6 bases, and 4 bases lay outside the gene matches. The CDR3 coding sequence is TGTGCCAGCAGCAACAGGGGGGAGAACACTGAAGCTTTCTTT. Its protein product is CASSNRGENTEAFF. Variable domain in full (rest from reference TRBV28 and TRBJ1-1): DVKVTQSSRYLVKRTGEKVFLECVQDMDHENMFWYRQDPGLGLRLIYFSYDVKMKEKGDIPEGYSVSREKKERFSLILESASTNQTSMYLCASSNRGENTEAFFGQGTRLTVV.

V and J are TRBV19 and TRBJ2-5; the D gene is possibly TRBD1 (5 bases). The CDR3 loop spans 14 amino acids. Germline assignment: CDR1 LNHDA and CDR2 SQIVND (reference sequence). V was cut by 8 bases and J by 5 bases, with 18 bases left in between. CDR3 protein: CASRPAGSMETQYF. The CDR3 region has the DNA TGTGCCAGTCGGCCGGCAGGGTCGATGGAGACCCAGTACTTC.

V gene TRBV11-2 combines with J gene TRBJ2-7; a possible D gene is TRBD1 (5 bases). Germline-derived CDR1 and CDR2 are SGHAT and FQNNGV. The CDR3 sequence is 13 residues long. V was trimmed by 4 bases and J by 4 bases, leaving 11 bases between them. The CDR3 nucleotides read TGTGCCAGCAGCTCCCTACAGGAGTACGAGCAGTACGTC. Encoded protein: CASSSLQEYEQYV.

This clone has just one count. This chain connects TRBV7-9 to TRBJ2-3, with TRBD1 matching over 8 bases. V lost 10 bases to trimming and J lost 2 bases; unmatched junction nucleotides: 11. Per the germline V gene, CDR1 is SEHNR and CDR2 is FQNEAQ (reference sequence). This CDR3 spans 15 amino acids. The CDR3 region has the DNA TGTGCCAAGACTTCCGAGACAGGGGCCACAGATACGCAGTATTTT. This codes for CAKTSETGATDTQYF.

The chain employs TRBV28 and TRBJ2-7, with TRBD2 matching over 12 bases. The ends lost 5 bases at V and 7 bases at J; junction bases unmatched: 9. In germline, CDR1 is MDHEN, CDR2 SYDVKM. The CDR3 contains 15 residues. CDR3 nucleotides: TGTGCCAGCAGTGACGGACTAGCGGGGCCGGAGGAGCAGTACGTC. Translation gives CASSDGLAGPEEQYV.

The chain is built from TRBV7-2 and TRBJ2-2; 13 bases fit TRBD2. Germline CDR1 and CDR2: SGHTA and FQGNSA. The CDR3 runs 15 residues. V dropped 7 bases and J dropped 6; count of bases not matched to a gene: 5. The DNA of the CDR3 is TGTGCCAGCACCGGACTAGCGGGAGTGGCCGGGGAGCTGTTTTTT. Protein: CASTGLAGVAGELFF.

V and J are TRBV7-6 and TRBJ1-4; TRBD1 matches 7 bases. The CDR3 runs 15 residues. Germline values: CDR1 SGHVS, CDR2 FNYEAQ. Trimming removed 5 bases from V and 8 bases from J; junction bases left unmatched: 11. The CDR3 sequence is CASSTTGKREEKLFF. For the CDR3, the DNA is TGTGCCAGCAGCACGACAGGGAAGCGAGAAGAAAAACTGTTTTTT. Using reference TRBV7-6 and TRBJ1-4 for the parts outside the CDR3, the full variable domain is GAGVSQSPRYKVTKRGQDVALRCDPISGHVSLYWYRQALGQGPEFLTYFNYEAQQDKSGLPNDRFSAERPEGSISTLTIQRTEQRDSAMYRCASSTTGKREEKLFFGSGTQLSVL.